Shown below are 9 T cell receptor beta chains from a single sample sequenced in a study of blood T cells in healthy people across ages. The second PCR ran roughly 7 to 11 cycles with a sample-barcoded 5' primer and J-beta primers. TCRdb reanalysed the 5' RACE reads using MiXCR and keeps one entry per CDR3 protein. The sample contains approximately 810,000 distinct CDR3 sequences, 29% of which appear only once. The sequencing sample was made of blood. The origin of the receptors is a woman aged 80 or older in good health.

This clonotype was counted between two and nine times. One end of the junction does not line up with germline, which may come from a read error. The CDR3 is CSARPLARSYNKQFF. The DNA for the CDR3 is TGCAGTGCTAGACCACTAGCGCGTTCCTACAATAAGCAGTTCTTC. The chain is built from TRBV20-1 and TRBJ2-1, with TRBD2 matching over 7 bases. Germline V gives CDR1 DFQATT, CDR2 SNEGSKA (reference sequence). CDR3 length: 15 amino acids.

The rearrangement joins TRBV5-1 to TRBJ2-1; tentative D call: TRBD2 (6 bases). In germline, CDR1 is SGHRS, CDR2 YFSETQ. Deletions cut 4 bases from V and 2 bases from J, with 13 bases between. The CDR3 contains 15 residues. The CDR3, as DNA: TGCGCCAGCAGCCTGGAGGGGTTGACCTACAATGAGCAGTTCTTC. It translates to CASSLEGLTYNEQFF.

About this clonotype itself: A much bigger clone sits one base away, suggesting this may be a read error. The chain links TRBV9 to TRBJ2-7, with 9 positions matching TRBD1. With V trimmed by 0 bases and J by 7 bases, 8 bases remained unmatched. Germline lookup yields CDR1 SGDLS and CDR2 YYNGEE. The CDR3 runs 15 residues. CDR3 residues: CASSVEGQGPSEQYF. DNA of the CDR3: TGTGCCAGCAGCGTAGAGGGACAGGGCCCTAGTGAGCAGTACTTC.

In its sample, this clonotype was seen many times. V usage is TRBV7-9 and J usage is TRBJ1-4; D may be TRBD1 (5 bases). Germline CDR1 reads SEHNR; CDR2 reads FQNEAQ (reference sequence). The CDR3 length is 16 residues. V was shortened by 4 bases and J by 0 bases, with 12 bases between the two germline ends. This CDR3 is CASSSRDGATNEKLFF. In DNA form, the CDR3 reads TGTGCCAGCAGCTCCCGGGACGGTGCAACTAATGAAAAACTGTTTTTT.

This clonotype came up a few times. Here the CDR3 reads CSAKLGAGEKLFF. CDR3 sequence (DNA): TGCAGTGCCAAGCTCGGGGCTGGGGAAAAACTGTTTTTT. The chain carries TRBV20-1 and TRBJ1-4, with a tentative D call TRBD1 (5 bases). Germline V CDR1 and CDR2: DFQATT, SNEGSKA (reference sequence). This CDR3 comprises 13 residues. Trimming stripped 6 bases from V and 8 bases from J, with 16 bases between.

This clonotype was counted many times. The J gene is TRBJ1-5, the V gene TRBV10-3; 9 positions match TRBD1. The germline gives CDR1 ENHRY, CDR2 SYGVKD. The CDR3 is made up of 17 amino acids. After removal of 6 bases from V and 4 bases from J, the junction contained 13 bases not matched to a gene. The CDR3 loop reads CAIRRAGTGTGNQPQHF. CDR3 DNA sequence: TGTGCCATCAGGCGCGCCGGGACAGGGACCGGGAATCAGCCCCAGCATTTT.

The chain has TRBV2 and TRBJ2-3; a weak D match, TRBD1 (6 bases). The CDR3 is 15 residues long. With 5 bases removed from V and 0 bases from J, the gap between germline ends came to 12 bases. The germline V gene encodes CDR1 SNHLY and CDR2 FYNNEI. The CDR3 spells CASSPWGQSTDTQYF. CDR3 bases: TGTGCCAGCAGTCCCTGGGGGCAGAGCACAGATACGCAGTATTTT.

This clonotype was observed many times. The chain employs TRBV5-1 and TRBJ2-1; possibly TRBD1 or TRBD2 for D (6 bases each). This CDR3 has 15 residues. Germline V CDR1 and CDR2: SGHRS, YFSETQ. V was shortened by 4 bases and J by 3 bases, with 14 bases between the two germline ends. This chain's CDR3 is CASSHEGEDYNEQFF. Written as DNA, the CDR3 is TGCGCCAGCAGCCACGAGGGGGAGGACTACAATGAGCAGTTCTTC.

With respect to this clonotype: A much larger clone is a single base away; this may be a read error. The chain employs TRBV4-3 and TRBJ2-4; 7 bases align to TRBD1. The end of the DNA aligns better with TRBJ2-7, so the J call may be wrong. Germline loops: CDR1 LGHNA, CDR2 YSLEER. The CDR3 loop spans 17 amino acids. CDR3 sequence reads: CASNQDRGTGVAYEQYF. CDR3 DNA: TGCGCCAGCAACCAAGATCGTGGAACAGGGGTGGCCTACGAGCAGTACTTC.